This T cell receptor beta chain was captured in a study of cytomegalovirus exposure and HLA in healthy donors. Notes on the study in general: TCR beta V segments were, for the most part, productive about 87% or about 30% of the time in an earlier analysis. When the data were analyzed later, several of the most significant clusters appeared to be linked to common viral pathogens. With further analysis later on, most CMV-associated TCR beta chains appeared HLA-restricted.

The CDR3 consists of 13 residues. V dropped 3 bases and J dropped 4 bases, with 10 bases sitting between them. Germline CDR1 SGHDT, CDR2 YYEEEE. Remarks on this clone: Antigen unknown.

The PCR used 60 Vbeta and 13 Jbeta primers. The assay was immunoSEQ multiplex PCR, and TCRdb's table has in-frame clones only and misses some. The sample records 98,000 or so clones, more than 60% being singletons. V gene TRBV5-6 combines with J gene TRBJ1-1; the D is unclear. The sequence came from a human donor in good health. The sequenced sample was PBMCs. Here the CDR3 DNA reads TGTGCCAGCAGCTCTGTCACGGGCACTGAAGCTTTCTTT. This sequence encodes CASSSVTGTEAFF.